Shown below are 21 T cell receptor beta chains from a single sample sequenced in a study of monozygotic twins with cystic fibrosis. Produced via immunoSEQ multiplex PCR; TCRdb's table is partial and in-frame only. The table shows about 35,000 clones, with around 65% occurring only once. Sequencing was done on a sample of blood. The receptors come from a girl aged 5-17 years with cystic fibrosis.

This sequence joins TRBV29-1 and TRBJ2-7, with D uncertain. Germline V CDR1 and CDR2: SQVTM, ANQGSEA. The germline V and J ends were trimmed by 3 bases and 3 bases, with 6 bases remaining between them. CDR3 size: 11 residues. CDR3 sequence (DNA): TGCAGCGTTGAGGTGGACTACGAGCAGTACGTC. This codes for CSVEVDYEQYV.

This clone occurred a few times. The rearrangement uses TRBV2 and TRBJ2-5; 12 bases are shared with TRBD2. The V and J ends lost 4 bases and 5 bases, in that order; junction bases with no gene match: 2. The length of the CDR3 is 14 residues. Germline V gene sequence: CDR1 SNHLY, CDR2 FYNNEI. The CDR3 region is CASSVTSGRETQYF. The DNA for the CDR3 is TGTGCCAGCAGTGTAACTAGCGGGAGGGAGACCCAGTACTTC.

This clone was seen only a few times. The gene calls are TRBV11-2 and TRBJ2-1; 10 bases map to TRBD2. The V and J ends lost 2 bases and 7 bases, in that order; junction bases with no gene match: 11. This CDR3 contains 17 residues. Germline-derived CDR1 and CDR2 are SGHAT and FQNNGV. CDR3 residues: CASSLHLSGRAGNEQFF. The DNA of the CDR3 is TGTGCCAGCAGCTTACACCTAAGCGGGAGGGCTGGGAATGAGCAGTTCTTC.

The chain employs TRBV5-6 and TRBJ2-1; 10 bases are shared with TRBD2. J gave up 8 bases and V 4 bases, and 9 bases lay outside the gene matches. Germline CDR1 reads SGHDT; CDR2 reads YYEEEE. The CDR3 covers 15 residues. CDR3 nucleotide sequence: TGTGCCAGCAGCCCTAGCGGGAGTCGGGGGGATGAGCAGTTCTTC. It translates to CASSPSGSRGDEQFF. Full variable domain (rest looked up from reference TRBV5-6 and TRBJ2-1): DAGVTQSPTHLIKTRGQQVTLRCSPKSGHDTVSWYQQALGQGPQFIFQYYEEEERQRGNFPDRFSGHQFPNYSSELNVNALLLGDSALYLCASSPSGSRGDEQFFGPGTRLTVL.

The chain uses TRBV7-9 and TRBJ1-1; 10 bases are shared with TRBD1. Germline V gene lookup returns CDR1 SEHNR and CDR2 FQNEAQ (reference sequence). The CDR3 has 15 residues. With V trimmed by 4 bases and J by 2 bases, 4 bases remained unmatched. DNA for the CDR3: TGTGCCAGCAGCTCAAGGACAGGGGGAAACACTGAAGCTTTCTTT. Translation gives CASSSRTGGNTEAFF.

This chain links TRBV27 with TRBJ1-1; D unresolved. The germline V and J ends were trimmed by 6 bases and 11 bases, with 13 bases remaining between them. Germline V gene data show CDR1 as MNHEY and CDR2 as SMNVEV (reference sequence). There are 11 residues in the CDR3. The CDR3 is CASSLALLAFF. The CDR3 bases are TGTGCCAGCAGCTTGGCGCTTCTGGCTTTCTTT.

V is TRBV7-2 and J is TRBJ2-7; TRBD2 agrees at 9 bases. The CDR3 contains 15 residues. V lost 1 base and J lost 1; bases outside the gene matches: 2. Germline V gene data show CDR1 as SGHTA and CDR2 as FQGNSA. CDR3 sequence reads: CASSLVAGDSYEQYF. The CDR3 DNA is TGTGCCAGCAGCTTAGTAGCGGGAGATTCCTACGAGCAGTACTTC.

This chain connects TRBV4-3 to TRBJ1-3; D possibly corresponds to TRBD1 (6 bases). The germline gives CDR1 LGHNA, CDR2 YSLEER. This CDR3 spans 16 amino acids. The ends were cut back, 4 bases at V and 1 base at J, with 14 bases in the middle. CDR3 amino acids: CASSPSSGASGNTIYF. In nucleotides, the CDR3 is TGCGCCAGCAGCCCCTCATCAGGGGCTTCTGGAAACACCATATATTTT.

This clone turned up a few times. V is TRBV30 and J is TRBJ1-1; tentative D call: TRBD1 (6 bases). Trimming cost V 4 bases and J 2 bases, with 14 bases left between them. Germline CDR1 and CDR2: GTSNPN and SVGIG (reference sequence). CDR3 length equals 14 residues. CDR3 sequence reads: CAWNRTGGNTEAFF. The CDR3 coding sequence is TGTGCCTGGAACAGAACGGGGGGCAACACTGAAGCTTTCTTT.

This clone was seen only a few times. The rearrangement uses TRBV7-2 and TRBJ1-2; 9 positions agree with TRBD1. V trimming: 4 bases; J trimming: 3 bases; junction bases outside the gene matches: 3. The CDR3 covers 14 residues. Germline-derived CDR1 and CDR2 are SGHTA and FQGNSA. The CDR3 sequence: CASSYRDRDYGYTF. In DNA, the CDR3 is TGTGCCAGCAGCTACCGGGACAGGGACTATGGCTACACCTTC.

This clone was seen more than once but under ten times. The V and J genes are TRBV5-1 and TRBJ1-1; D gene unclear. V lost 0 bases, J lost 1 base, and 4 bases lay in between. This CDR3 has 13 amino acids. Looked up from germline, CDR1 is SGHRS and CDR2 is YFSETQ. The CDR3 reads CASSLGPNTEAFF. For the CDR3, the DNA is TGCGCCAGCAGCTTGGGGCCGAACACTGAAGCTTTCTTT.

The chain is built from TRBV27 and TRBJ1-1, with D perhaps TRBD1 (6 bases). The germline gives CDR1 MNHEY, CDR2 SMNVEV (reference sequence). The CDR3 spans 14 residues. Trimming left V 6 bases short and J 4 bases short, with 15 bases between. CDR3 region: CASSGQGRATEAFF. Here the CDR3 DNA reads TGTGCCAGCAGCGGGCAGGGGAGGGCCACTGAAGCTTTCTTT.

The chain joins TRBV7-8 to TRBJ2-7, with 11 bases matching TRBD2. V lost 5 bases, J lost 3 bases, and 9 bases stayed unmatched. Germline V gene lookup returns CDR1 SGHVS and CDR2 FQNEAQ. The CDR3 extends over 16 amino acids. CDR3 region: CASSSPGLAVGYEQYF. CDR3 nucleotide sequence: TGTGCCAGCAGCAGCCCGGGACTAGCGGTCGGCTACGAGCAGTACTTC.

This clone appeared a few times. The genes are TRBV7-2 and TRBJ1-2, with D perhaps matching TRBD1 (6 bases). The CDR3 has 12 residues. V was shortened by 5 bases and J by 9 bases, with 13 bases between the two germline ends. Germline V gene lookup returns CDR1 SGHTA and CDR2 FQGNSA. CDR3 sequence reads: CASSKGDPRYTF. DNA of the CDR3: TGTGCCAGCAGCAAGGGGGACCCTCGCTACACCTTC.

This chain links TRBV2 with TRBJ2-1, with D hard to call. This CDR3 region has 15 residues. The germline gives CDR1 SNHLY, CDR2 FYNNEI. The V gene lost 10 bases and the J gene lost 2 bases, with 18 bases spanning the gap. The CDR3 loop is CATTPTTVTYNEQFF. CDR3 DNA sequence: TGTGCCACCACCCCCACGACTGTCACCTACAATGAGCAGTTCTTC.

V usage is TRBV5-4 and J usage is TRBJ1-5; 8 bases fit TRBD1. Germline V CDR1 and CDR2: SGHNT, YYREEE (reference sequence). V gave up 0 bases and J gave up 6 bases; unmatched junction bases: 8. The CDR3 is 16 residues long. CDR3 coding DNA: TGTGCCAGCAGCTTGGCCGGACAGGGAAAGGGTCAGCCCCAGCATTTT. This gives the protein CASSLAGQGKGQPQHF.

The gene calls are TRBV5-8 and TRBJ2-1; TRBD1 matches 8 bases. Germline V gives CDR1 SGHTS, CDR2 YDEGEE. The V gene end was trimmed by 8 bases and the J gene end by 15 bases; junction bases not matched to a gene: 7. The CDR3 has 10 residues. CDR3 sequence: CARNRQGTFF. CDR3 coding DNA: TGTGCCAGGAACAGACAGGGGACGTTCTTC.

This rearrangement joins TRBV5-1 to TRBJ2-2; D assignment may be TRBD1 or TRBD2 (5 bases each). V lost 4 bases and J 1 base, leaving 8 bases between the germline ends. Germline V gene sequence: CDR1 SGHRS, CDR2 YFSETQ. The CDR3 totals 14 residues. CDR3: CASSRDGNTGELFF. As DNA, the CDR3 is TGCGCCAGCAGCCGGGACGGGAACACCGGGGAGCTGTTTTTT.

V is TRBV6-5 and J is TRBJ2-3; 11 bases agree with TRBD2. J was trimmed by 6 bases and V by 6 bases; bases with no gene match: 5. Germline V gives CDR1 MNHEY, CDR2 SVGAGI. The CDR3 has 14 amino acids. The CDR3 DNA reads TGTGCCAGCAGCCGACTAGCGGGACGGGATACGCAGTATTTT. Translation: CASSRLAGRDTQYF.

The chain couples TRBV2 to TRBJ1-5; tentatively, D is TRBD1 (6 bases). CDR3 length: 15 residues. V lost 6 bases to trimming and J lost 0 bases, with 12 bases between them. CDR1 is SNHLY, CDR2 FYNNEI, per germline. CDR3 nucleotides: TGTGCCAGCAGCCGGGACACCTATAGCAATCAGCCCCAGCATTTT. This codes for CASSRDTYSNQPQHF.

The CDR3 spells CASSEGQRGYTF. The DNA for the CDR3 is TGCGCCAGCAGCGAGGGACAGAGAGGCTACACCTTC. The rearrangement links TRBV5-1 to TRBJ1-2; TRBD1 matches 7 bases. Germline values: CDR1 SGHRS, CDR2 YFSETQ. The CDR3 has 12 amino acids. The junction had 5 bases not matched to a gene; V was cut back by 4 bases and J by 8 bases.